This TCR beta chain comes out of a study of T-cell memory formation after mild COVID-19. Study-wide results and limits: Largely, contracting CD4+ clones fell within CM and EM, and contracting CD8+ clones within EMRA.

This CDR3 contains 14 residues. The germline gives CDR1 SGHTA, CDR2 FQGNSA. The V and J ends lost 3 bases and 6 bases, in that order; junction bases with no gene match: 4. 5'RACE primed at constant segments yielded TCR alpha and TCR beta cDNA libraries bearing sample barcodes and UMIs. In TCRdb, the 5' RACE reads were re-called with MiXCR into one record per CDR3 protein. Of a few hundred thousand distinct CDR3 sequences in the sample, around 15% were seen once. This clonotype was seen a few times. What it binds is not known. This receptor was identified in a man aged 18 to 30 who had mild COVID-19 (a few samples of this study predate the infection). Cell type and time point are not known. V and J are TRBV7-2 and TRBJ2-3; 9 positions match TRBD2. Input material: PBMCs or a T cell subset sorted from them (not recorded which). The CDR3 region has the DNA TGTGCCAGCAGCTTTGCTAGCGGGGACGATACGCAGTATTTT. Protein: CASSFASGDDTQYF.